This entry features one TCR beta chain sequence. Its antigen is unidentified. TCRdb keeps only in-frame clones here, not all; method: immunoSEQ multiplex PCR. This table holds around 47,000 clones, 94% found once. These data come from a study of T cells after posttransplantation cyclophosphamide. Findings and caveats of the study: Recipient CMV seropositivity and CMV reactivation strongly tracked TRB clonality. Skin or GI-infiltrating T cells shared few TRB sequences with blood.

CDR3 size: 16 residues. V lost 4 bases, J lost 2 bases, and 16 bases lay in between. Germline values: CDR1 SGHRS, CDR2 YFSETQ. Sequencing was performed on PBMCs. The receptor was derived from a young woman in good health and a related stem cell transplant donor. The gene calls are TRBV5-1 and TRBJ1-3; D is perhaps TRBD1 (5 bases). The CDR3 region has the DNA TGCGCCAGCAGCACATACGACAGTCAAGCTGGAAACACCATATATTTT. It yields the protein CASSTYDSQAGNTIYF.